The 29 T cell receptor beta chains given below trace back to one sample, sequenced in a study of breast tumors, draining lymph nodes, adjacent tissues. TCRdb recomputed calls from the multiplex PCR reads with MiXCR, one row per CDR3 protein. The data hold over 100,000 distinct CDR3 sequences, with 20% to 25% observed a single time. Breast cancer patients provided tissue from their axillary draining lymph nodes. The source material was axillary lymph node tissue. These receptors were taken from a female donor with breast cancer. Some clones in this sample may be carry-over from other donors' samples.

This clonotype was seen ten or more times. DNA for the CDR3: TGTGCCACTTCAGGACAGGGAGCAGATACGCAGTATTTT. Its translation is CATSGQGADTQYF. V gene TRBV19 combines with J gene TRBJ2-3, with 8 nucleotides matching TRBD1. The J segment lost 4 bases and the V segment lost 10 bases, leaving 7 bases of the junction unmatched. The germline V gene encodes CDR1 LNHDA and CDR2 SQIVND (reference sequence). This CDR3 is 13 amino acids long.

This clonotype occurred many times. The V call is TRBV12-3 or TRBV12-4, the J call TRBJ1-6, with D perhaps matching TRBD1 (5 bases). V was shortened by 1 base and J by 9 bases, with 7 bases between the two germline ends. This CDR3 contains 13 residues. CDR3 in DNA: TGTGCCAGCAGTTTAGGGGGCCGTTCACCCCTCCACTTT. Protein: CASSLGGRSPLHF.

Only a few counts were recorded for this clonotype. The rearrangement joins TRBV28 to TRBJ2-1; 8 bases line up with TRBD2. There are 15 residues in the CDR3. The trim removed 1 base at V and 9 bases at J, leaving 8 bases unmatched. The germline V gene encodes CDR1 MDHEN and CDR2 SYDVKM. CDR3 nucleotide sequence: TGTGCCAGCAGTTTATCGGGGGGGCTAGCAGGTGAGCAGTTCTTC. Its translation is CASSLSGGLAGEQFF.

This clonotype has just one count. The chain recombines TRBV2 with TRBJ2-3; TRBD1 agrees at 11 bases. CDR3 length equals 14 residues. The germline gives CDR1 SNHLY, CDR2 FYNNEI. The V gene end was trimmed by 6 bases and the J gene end by 4 bases; junction bases not matched to a gene: 3. DNA for the CDR3: TGTGCCAGCAGCGGACAGGGGGCGGCAGATACGCAGTATTTT. Residues: CASSGQGAADTQYF.

This clonotype was counted many times. This chain links TRBV11-3 with TRBJ2-3, with D perhaps matching TRBD1 or TRBD2 (5 bases each). Germline-derived CDR1 and CDR2 are SGHNT and YENEEA. There are 17 residues in the CDR3. V gave up 0 bases and J gave up 5 bases, with 18 bases separating them. The CDR3 bases are TGTGCCAGCAGCTTAGAACAGGTGGAGGACACCATAGATACGCAGTATTTT. It codes for CASSLEQVEDTIDTQYF.

This clonotype was counted ten times or more. The chain joins TRBV3-1 to TRBJ2-6; the D gene is possibly TRBD1 (6 bases). Per the germline V gene, CDR1 is LGHDT and CDR2 is YNNKEL (reference sequence). With 4 bases removed from V and 2 bases from J, the gap between germline ends came to 15 bases. The CDR3 consists of 17 residues. The CDR3 here is CASSPDRLQAGANVLTF. The CDR3 region has the DNA TGTGCCAGCAGCCCAGACAGGCTTCAGGCTGGGGCCAACGTCCTGACTTTC.

Many counts were recorded for this clonotype. The chain couples TRBV20-1 to TRBJ2-3, with 8 nucleotides matching TRBD2. The J segment lost 0 bases and the V segment lost 6 bases, leaving 5 bases of the junction unmatched. This CDR3 comprises 14 residues. Looked up from germline, CDR1 is DFQATT and CDR2 is SNEGSKA (reference sequence). CDR3 protein: CSACLAGSTDTQYF. CDR3 coding DNA: TGCAGTGCGTGTCTAGCGGGTAGCACAGATACGCAGTATTTT.

This clonotype has at least ten counts. This chain links TRBV11-3 with TRBJ2-3; 8 bases agree with TRBD2. Germline CDR1 and CDR2: SGHNT and YENEEA. V lost 3 bases to trimming and J lost 4 bases; unmatched junction nucleotides: 9. The CDR3 spans 16 residues. CDR3 region: CASSFPWREDADTQYF. In DNA form, the CDR3 reads TGTGCCAGCAGCTTCCCCTGGCGGGAGGATGCAGATACGCAGTATTTT.

Comments on this clonotype: Its ends do not fully match the called genes, so a read error is possible. The chain joins TRBV15 to TRBJ2-7, with 7 bases matching TRBD2. The CDR3 totals 15 residues. The germline V gene encodes CDR1 LNHNV and CDR2 YYDKDF (reference sequence). The CDR3 reads CATSRAGGGGYEQHF. The CDR3 coding sequence is TGTGCCACCAGCAGAGCGGGGGGAGGCGGATACGAGCAGCACTTC.

This clonotype was recorded many times. The chain couples TRBV19 to TRBJ2-1, with TRBD2 matching 11 bases. With 4 bases clipped from V and 8 bases from J, the junction kept 7 bases outside the gene matches. CDR1 LNHDA and CDR2 SQIVND come from the germline V gene (reference sequence). The CDR3 is made up of 15 amino acids. This CDR3 reads CASSTLGTSGYEQFF. The CDR3 region has the DNA TGTGCCAGTAGTACCCTCGGGACTAGCGGTTATGAGCAGTTCTTC.

V gene TRBV28 combines with J gene TRBJ2-1; 8 positions agree with TRBD1. V shed 1 base, J shed 7 bases, and the junction held 9 bases outside the gene matches. The CDR3 has 16 amino acids. Germline values: CDR1 MDHEN, CDR2 SYDVKM. As DNA, the CDR3 is TGTGCCAGCAGTTTATACACCGGGACAGGACTTAATGAGCAGTTCTTC. Its protein is CASSLYTGTGLNEQFF.

Regarding this clonotype: This may arise from a read error, as a much more abundant clone is one base away. The V call is TRBV27, the J call TRBJ2-7, with D tentatively TRBD1 (5 bases). CDR3 size: 16 residues. CDR1 is MNHEY and CDR2 is SMNVEV in the germline V gene (reference sequence). Trimming left V 3 bases short and J 3 bases short, with 18 bases between. CDR3 DNA: TGTGCCAGCAGTTTTTTTAAAGTCGACAGTCACTACGAGCAGTACTTC. Its protein product is CASSFFKVDSHYEQYF.

This clonotype was seen repeatedly, ten times or more. The V and J genes are TRBV20-1 and TRBJ2-5, with D unclear. Between the trimmed V and J ends, which lost 0 bases and 0 bases, there was a span of 5 bases. Per the germline V gene, CDR1 is DFQATT and CDR2 is SNEGSKA (reference sequence). There are 13 residues in the CDR3. CDR3 DNA: TGCAGTGCTAGAGACCCCAACCAAGAGACCCAGTACTTC. Translating it yields CSARDPNQETQYF.

This clonotype was counted at least ten times. The chain recombines TRBV2 with TRBJ2-1; 11 bases fit TRBD1. Germline V gene data show CDR1 as SNHLY and CDR2 as FYNNEI. The CDR3 has 15 amino acids. V dropped 4 bases and J dropped 9; count of bases not matched to a gene: 8. The chain's CDR3 is CASSGRDRGVGEQFF. The CDR3 coding sequence is TGTGCCAGCAGTGGCCGGGACAGGGGGGTCGGTGAGCAGTTCTTC.

This sequence joins TRBV7-9 and TRBJ2-1, with 10 bases fitting TRBD1. This CDR3 contains 16 residues. The ends lost 1 base at V and 4 bases at J; junction bases unmatched: 4. Looked up from germline, CDR1 is SEHNR and CDR2 is FQNEAQ (reference sequence). The CDR3 nucleotides are TGTGCCAGCAGCTTAGTGACGGGACAGGGGTACAATGAGCAGTTCTTC. Translation gives CASSLVTGQGYNEQFF.

This clonotype occurred many times. The rearrangement joins TRBV12-3 or TRBV12-4 to TRBJ2-5; D is possibly TRBD2 (6 bases). The CDR3 runs to 16 residues. V was shortened by 0 bases and J by 5 bases, with 16 bases between the two germline ends. The CDR3, as DNA: TGTGCCAGCAGTTTAGCGCGGGATAGAGGCACGGAGACCCAGTACTTC. Protein product: CASSLARDRGTETQYF.

Ten or more counts support this clonotype. The rearrangement links TRBV9 to TRBJ1-6, with a weak D call TRBD1 (6 bases). The CDR3 runs 14 residues. Germline-derived CDR1 and CDR2 are SGDLS and YYNGEE. Trimming removed 3 bases from V and 10 bases from J, with 14 bases in between. CDR3 loop: CASSATGYDSPLHF. CDR3 bases: TGTGCCAGCAGCGCTACAGGGTATGACTCACCCCTCCACTTT.

Note on this clonotype: A much larger clone lies one base from this, so it may be a read error. J is TRBJ2-3 and V is TRBV7-9; 8 nucleotides match TRBD2. From germline, CDR1 is SEHNR and CDR2 FQNEAQ (reference sequence). The CDR3 covers 16 residues. The CDR3 region has the DNA TGTGTCAGCAGTCAAGTATTGGCGGGAGGAAGAGATACGCAGTATTTT. It is translated as CVSSQVLAGGRDTQYF.

In this sample, this clonotype turned up many times. This rearrangement joins TRBV10-3 to TRBJ2-7; no definite D call. V gave up 2 bases and J gave up 5 bases, with 10 bases separating them. The CDR3 has 13 residues. The germline V gene has CDR1 ENHRY and CDR2 SYGVKD. For the CDR3, the DNA is TGTGCCATCAGTGAGATAGGAAGGGACGAGCAGTACTTC. Translated, it gives CAISEIGRDEQYF.

This clonotype was recorded many times. The rearrangement joins TRBV7-8 to TRBJ2-3, with D perhaps matching TRBD2 (6 bases). The ends were cut back, 1 base at V and 2 bases at J, with 10 bases in the middle. The length of the CDR3 is 15 residues. Germline lookup yields CDR1 SGHVS and CDR2 FQNEAQ. CDR3 region: CASSLGAGNTDTQYF. Written as DNA, the CDR3 is TGTGCCAGCAGCTTAGGGGCGGGGAACACAGATACGCAGTATTTT.

Details on this clonotype: A much larger clone lies a single base off, so this may be a read error. V and J are TRBV3-1 and TRBJ2-7, with a possible D match to TRBD2 (5 bases). The germline CDR1 and CDR2 sequences are LGHDT and YNNKEL (reference sequence). This CDR3 comprises 14 residues. Between the trimmed V and J ends, which lost 1 base and 6 bases, there was a span of 13 bases. In nucleotides, the CDR3 is TGTGCCAGCAGCCAAGCGGGAATCACCTGCGAGCAGTACTTC. Its translation: CASSQAGITCEQYF.

This clonotype was recorded at least ten times. The V call is TRBV20-1, the J call TRBJ2-1; 15 nucleotides align to TRBD2. CDR1 is DFQATT, CDR2 SNEGSKA, per germline (reference sequence). The CDR3 has 19 amino acids. V lost 6 bases, J lost 0 bases, and 12 bases stayed unmatched. The CDR3 DNA sequence: TGCAGTGCCCGACTGGGACTAGCGGGAGGACCTAGCTCCTACAATGAGCAGTTCTTC. It encodes CSARLGLAGGPSSYNEQFF.

This clonotype was seen many times. The rearrangement links TRBV20-1 to TRBJ2-5; 12 bases match TRBD1. The V and J ends lost 0 bases and 3 bases, in that order; junction bases with no gene match: 5. The CDR3 is made up of 16 amino acids. CDR1 DFQATT and CDR2 SNEGSKA come from the germline V gene (reference sequence). The CDR3: CSARDLGTGGKETQYF. Written as DNA, the CDR3 is TGCAGTGCTAGAGATCTTGGGACAGGGGGCAAAGAGACCCAGTACTTC.

In this sample, this clonotype turned up many times. The genes are TRBV12-5 and TRBJ2-7; TRBD1 matches at 9 bases. After removal of 6 bases from V and 7 bases from J, the junction contained 16 bases not matched to a gene. The length of the CDR3 is 16 residues. Germline V gene data show CDR1 as LGHNT and CDR2 as FRNRAP. The CDR3 DNA reads as TGTGCTAGTGGACCCACGCCGGGACAGGGAGGGCGGGAGCAGTACTTC. Protein: CASGPTPGQGGREQYF.

V is TRBV19 and J is TRBJ1-5; perhaps TRBD1 as D (6 bases). V gave up 8 bases and J gave up 0 bases, with 17 bases separating them. From germline, CDR1 is LNHDA and CDR2 SQIVND (reference sequence). CDR3 length: 16 residues. The chain's CDR3 is CASSSGTSYSNQPQHF. CDR3 nucleotides: TGTGCCAGTTCTTCCGGGACATCTTATAGCAATCAGCCCCAGCATTTT.

This clonotype has ten or more counts. V usage is TRBV12-3 or TRBV12-4 and J usage is TRBJ2-1, with 8 bases fitting TRBD1. This CDR3 is 12 amino acids long. Trimming took 5 bases from V and 10 from J; bases not matched to a gene: 4. The chain's CDR3 is CASSPGGREQFF. The CDR3 DNA follows: TGTGCCAGCAGTCCAGGGGGCAGGGAGCAGTTCTTC.

Many counts were recorded for this clonotype. This sequence joins TRBV14 and TRBJ1-3, with a weak D call TRBD1 (5 bases). V was clipped by 5 bases and J by 1 base, with 9 bases between them. The length of the CDR3 is 14 residues. Germline lookup yields CDR1 SGHDN and CDR2 FVKESK. The CDR3 is CASSTRVSGNTIYF. The CDR3 coding sequence is TGTGCCAGCAGCACCAGGGTATCTGGAAACACCATATATTTT.

This chain connects TRBV3-1 to TRBJ2-3, with a weak D call TRBD2 (6 bases). The CDR3 is 16 residues long. Trimming took 1 base from V and 6 from J, leaving 17 bases between them. Per germline, CDR1 LGHDT and CDR2 YNNKEL (reference sequence). This CDR3 reads CASSQVASATGDTQYF. As DNA, the CDR3 is TGTGCCAGCAGCCAAGTAGCTAGCGCCACTGGCGATACGCAGTATTTT.

This chain joins TRBV10-3 and TRBJ2-4, with 8 bases fitting TRBD2. CDR1 ENHRY and CDR2 SYGVKD come from the germline V gene. CDR3 length: 16 residues. J gave up 6 bases and V 4 bases, and 11 bases lay outside the gene matches. Written as DNA, the CDR3 is TGTGCCATCAGTGCAACTAGCGGTTCTCTGGGAAACATTCAGTACTTC. Protein product: CAISATSGSLGNIQYF.